Following are 17 T cell receptor beta chains from one sample sequenced in a study of T cell responses to AZD1222 COVID-19 vaccine. This table comes from immunoSEQ multiplex PCR, and its TCRdb copy is limited to in-frame clones, with some not included. The data contain roughly 150,000 clones, around 88% of them seen just once; the ten biggest clones take up around 3.4%. This material consisted of peripheral blood, taken on day 0 of MenACWY control vaccination. Source of these receptors: an adult in good health.

The chain is built from TRBV24-1 and TRBJ2-7, with D maybe TRBD2 (5 bases). V was trimmed by 12 bases and J by 5 bases, leaving 19 bases between them. CDR1 and CDR2 from the germline V gene are KGHDR and SFDVKD. The CDR3 totals 13 residues. CDR3 bases: TGTGCCTGCGGGTCCGTAAAAGGGAACGAGCAGTACTTC. Translated: CACGSVKGNEQYF.

The chain joins TRBV9 to TRBJ1-1, with D possibly TRBD1 on 5 matching bases. V gave up 4 bases and J gave up 2 bases, with 12 bases separating them. Germline values: CDR1 SGDLS, CDR2 YYNGEE. The CDR3 totals 14 residues. The CDR3 DNA reads as TGTGCCAGCAGCCTAATGACAGCAAACACTGAAGCTTTCTTT. It translates to CASSLMTANTEAFF.

This chain links TRBV7-8 with TRBJ1-6; D uncertain. Germline V CDR1 and CDR2: SGHVS, FQNEAQ. Trimming took 1 base from V and 7 from J, leaving 8 bases between them. The CDR3 covers 14 residues. Here the CDR3 reads CASSLVGRNSPLHF. The CDR3 coding sequence is TGTGCCAGCAGCTTAGTTGGGAGAAATTCACCCCTCCACTTT.

The chain is built from TRBV11-3 and TRBJ1-2; 9 bases line up with TRBD1. CDR3 size: 13 residues. V lost 4 bases, J lost 4 bases, and 1 base stayed unmatched. Germline CDR1 SGHNT, CDR2 YENEEA. CDR3 loop: CASSWTGAYGYTF. The CDR3 DNA sequence: TGTGCCAGCAGCTGGACAGGGGCCTATGGCTACACCTTC. Full variable domain (missing parts from reference TRBV11-3 and TRBJ1-2): EAGVVQSPRYKIIEKKQPVAFWCNPISGHNTLYWYLQNLGQGPELLIRYENEEAVDDSQLPKDRFSAERLKGVDSTLKIQPAELGDSAVYLCASSWTGAYGYTFGSGTRLTVV.

The chain carries TRBV2 and TRBJ2-3; 10 bases agree with TRBD2. Germline trimming cut 3 bases from V and 8 bases from J; bases unmatched to any gene: 5. Germline lookup yields CDR1 SNHLY and CDR2 FYNNEI. This CDR3 has 14 residues. CDR3 sequence reads: CASSDQLAGVTQYF. The CDR3 DNA follows: TGTGCCAGCAGTGATCAGCTAGCGGGAGTTACGCAGTATTTT.

The J gene is TRBJ2-2, the V gene TRBV5-4; 7 positions match TRBD2. The ends lost 3 bases at V and 4 bases at J; junction bases unmatched: 9. The CDR3 runs 16 residues. Per the germline V gene, CDR1 is SGHNT and CDR2 is YYREEE (reference sequence). Here the CDR3 DNA reads TGTGCCAGCAGCTCGGGGGGTCAAAGAACCACCGGGGAGCTGTTTTTT. Its translation: CASSSGGQRTTGELFF. The variable domain in full, completed from reference TRBV5-4 and TRBJ2-2, reads ETGVTQSPTHLIKTRGQQVTLRCSSQSGHNTVSWYQQALGQGPQFIFQYYREEENGRGNFPPRFSGLQFPNYSSELNVNALELDDSALYLCASSSGGQRTTGELFFGEGSRLTVL.

The gene calls are TRBV3-1 (or the pseudogene TRBV3-2) and TRBJ1-3; no firm D call. Trimming removed 4 bases from V and 4 bases from J, with 11 bases in between. CDR1 is LGHDT, CDR2 YNNKEL, per germline (reference sequence). The CDR3 loop spans 14 amino acids. The CDR3 DNA sequence: TGTGCCAGCAGCCCTTCGTTCCGCGGAAACACCATATATTTT. The encoded protein is CASSPSFRGNTIYF.

This chain uses TRBV5-1 with TRBJ1-1; no clear D. This CDR3 has 13 amino acids. V lost 0 bases to trimming and J lost 8 bases, with 11 bases between them. Germline V gives CDR1 SGHRS, CDR2 YFSETQ. This chain's CDR3 is CASSLANREEAFF. Here the CDR3 DNA reads TGCGCCAGCAGCTTGGCGAACCGGGAAGAAGCTTTCTTT.

V gene TRBV5-4 combines with J gene TRBJ1-2, with 10 bases that match TRBD1. CDR1 and CDR2 from the germline V gene are SGHNT and YYREEE (reference sequence). V lost 4 bases, J lost 4 bases, and 4 bases stayed unmatched. This CDR3 is 14 amino acids long. DNA for the CDR3: TGTGCCAGCAGCCCGGGACAGGGGAGCTATGGCTACACCTTC. Its translation is CASSPGQGSYGYTF.

This clone was recorded a few times. The chain employs TRBV11-3 and TRBJ1-1; 7 bases align to TRBD1. Germline CDR1 SGHNT, CDR2 YENEEA. This CDR3 has 14 residues. V shed 5 bases, J shed 0 bases, and the junction held 3 bases outside the gene matches. The CDR3 region has the DNA TGTGCCAGCAGCCGGGACAGCCTGAACACTGAAGCTTTCTTT. Amino acid sequence: CASSRDSLNTEAFF. The whole variable domain, remainder taken from reference TRBV11-3 and TRBJ1-1, is EAGVVQSPRYKIIEKKQPVAFWCNPISGHNTLYWYLQNLGQGPELLIRYENEEAVDDSQLPKDRFSAERLKGVDSTLKIQPAELGDSAVYLCASSRDSLNTEAFFGQGTRLTVV.

The V and J genes are TRBV30 and TRBJ1-6; tentatively, D is TRBD1 (6 bases). The CDR3 sequence is 13 residues long. Germline values: CDR1 GTSNPN, CDR2 SVGIG (reference sequence). The V end was cut by 2 bases, the J end by 7 bases, with 9 bases between. The CDR3 bases are TGTGCCTGGAGTAACCAGGGGAATTCACCCCTCCACTTT. Translating it yields CAWSNQGNSPLHF.

The chain couples TRBV11-2 to TRBJ2-7, with a possible D match to TRBD2 (7 bases). Germline loops: CDR1 SGHAT, CDR2 FQNNGV. The CDR3 loop spans 15 amino acids. The V and J ends lost 3 bases and 4 bases respectively, with 16 bases between them. The CDR3 here is CASSFQGRGSYEQYF. The CDR3 nucleotides are TGTGCCAGCAGCTTCCAGGGGAGGGGGTCTTACGAGCAGTACTTC.

This rearrangement joins TRBV4-3 to TRBJ2-4, with unresolved D. The CDR3 extends over 14 amino acids. Trimming left V 7 bases short and J 0 bases short, with 10 bases between. Germline V lookup: CDR1 LGHNA, CDR2 YSLEER. CDR3 in amino acids: CASKADLAKNIQYF. DNA of the CDR3: TGCGCCAGCAAGGCGGATCTAGCCAAAAACATTCAGTACTTC.

The chain recombines TRBV7-2 with TRBJ1-5; D gene unclear. The length of the CDR3 is 14 residues. Germline V gene lookup returns CDR1 SGHTA and CDR2 FQGNSA. Trimming left V 3 bases short and J 3 bases short, with 9 bases between. The CDR3 sequence is CASSFGQPNQPQHF. Written as DNA, the CDR3 is TGTGCCAGCAGCTTCGGGCAGCCCAATCAGCCCCAGCATTTT.

The genes are TRBV4-3 and TRBJ2-1; 8 nucleotides match TRBD1. Germline V gene sequence: CDR1 LGHNA, CDR2 YSLEER. J lost 3 bases, V lost 3 bases, and 7 bases had no gene match. This CDR3 comprises 16 residues. CDR3 protein: CASSQWGRGHYNEQFF. CDR3 DNA: TGCGCCAGCAGCCAGTGGGGCAGGGGGCACTACAATGAGCAGTTCTTC.

J is TRBJ1-2 and V is TRBV6-2 or TRBV6-3; D not resolved. From germline, CDR1 is MNHEY and CDR2 SVGEGT. Trimming left V 2 bases short and J 1 base short, with 8 bases between. This CDR3 spans 14 amino acids. CDR3 residues: CASSYPGRNYGYTF. The CDR3 DNA is TGTGCCAGCAGTTACCCCGGACGTAACTATGGCTACACCTTC.

V and J are TRBV30 and TRBJ1-1, with D uncertain. The CDR3 has 14 residues. Germline values: CDR1 GTSNPN, CDR2 SVGIG (reference sequence). Trimming removed 8 bases from V and 0 bases from J, with 16 bases in between. The CDR3 protein is CAGYPRLMNTEAFF. DNA of the CDR3: TGTGCCGGTTATCCCAGGTTAATGAACACTGAAGCTTTCTTT.